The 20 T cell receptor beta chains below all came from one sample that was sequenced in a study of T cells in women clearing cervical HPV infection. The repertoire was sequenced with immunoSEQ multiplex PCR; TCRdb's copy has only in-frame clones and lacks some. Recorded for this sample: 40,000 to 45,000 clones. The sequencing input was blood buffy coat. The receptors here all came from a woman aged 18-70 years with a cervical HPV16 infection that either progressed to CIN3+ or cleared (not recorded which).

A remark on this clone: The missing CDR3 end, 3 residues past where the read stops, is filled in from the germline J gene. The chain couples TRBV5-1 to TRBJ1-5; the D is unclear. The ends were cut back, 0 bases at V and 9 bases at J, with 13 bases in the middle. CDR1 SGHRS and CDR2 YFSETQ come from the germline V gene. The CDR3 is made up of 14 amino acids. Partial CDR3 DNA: TGCGCCAGCAGCTTGGAATACGGGTCGGGGCCC. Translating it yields CASSLEYGSGP. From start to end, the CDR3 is CASSLEYGSGPQHF. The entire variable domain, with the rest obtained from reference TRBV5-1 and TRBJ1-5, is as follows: KAGVTQTPRYLIKTRGQQVTLSCSPISGHRSVSWYQQTPGQGLQFLFEYFSETQRNKGNFPGRFSGRQFSNSRSEMNVSTLELGDSALYLCASSLEYGSGPQHFGDGTRLSIL.

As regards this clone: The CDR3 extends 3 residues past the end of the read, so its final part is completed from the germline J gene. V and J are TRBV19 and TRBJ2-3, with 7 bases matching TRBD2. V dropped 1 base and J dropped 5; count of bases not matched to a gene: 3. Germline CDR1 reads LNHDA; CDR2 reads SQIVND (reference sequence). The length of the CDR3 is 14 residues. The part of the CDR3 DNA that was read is TGTGCCAGTAGTATAGGGGTAGCGGGAGATACG. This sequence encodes CASSIGVAGDT. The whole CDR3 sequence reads CASSIGVAGDTQYF.

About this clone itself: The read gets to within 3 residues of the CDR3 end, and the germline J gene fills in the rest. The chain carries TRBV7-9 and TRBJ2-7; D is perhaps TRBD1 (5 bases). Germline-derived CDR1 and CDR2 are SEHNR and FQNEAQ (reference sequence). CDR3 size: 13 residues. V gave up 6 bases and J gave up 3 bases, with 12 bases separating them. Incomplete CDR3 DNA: TGTGCCAGCAGTCCTGATGACAGCTACGAG. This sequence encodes CASSPDDSYE. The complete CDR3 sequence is CASSPDDSYEQYF.

The CDR3 DNA, read in part, is TGTGCCAGCTCCCTCAAGAAAAGGGTAGGTATTGGC. Residues: CASSLKKRVGIG. The entire CDR3 sequence reads CASSLKKRVGIGYTF. This chain joins TRBV18 and TRBJ1-2; D gene unclear. The observed sequence ends 3 residues before the CDR3 terminus, with the missing tail filled in from the germline J gene. V shed 6 bases and J shed 7 bases, with 21 bases lying between them. This CDR3 region has 15 residues. Germline V lookup: CDR1 KGHSH, CDR2 LQKENI.

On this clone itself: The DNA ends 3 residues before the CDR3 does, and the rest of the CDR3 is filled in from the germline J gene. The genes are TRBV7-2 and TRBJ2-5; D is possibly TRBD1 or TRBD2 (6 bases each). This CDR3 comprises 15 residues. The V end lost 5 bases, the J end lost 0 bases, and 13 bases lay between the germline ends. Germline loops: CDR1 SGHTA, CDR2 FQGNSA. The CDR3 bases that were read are TGTGCCAGCAGCCTAGGAGGGACACACCAAGAGACC. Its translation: CASSLGGTHQET. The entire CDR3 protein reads CASSLGGTHQETQYF.

The covered CDR3 bases are TGCAGTGCTAGAGATCGAGGTAGCGGGACATACGAG. Its translation is CSARDRGSGTYE. The entire CDR3 protein reads CSARDRGSGTYEQYF. The chain has TRBV20-1 and TRBJ2-7; 8 nucleotides agree with TRBD2. Read coverage stops 3 residues before the CDR3 terminus; the germline J gene supplies the remainder. CDR3 length equals 15 residues. The V gene's germline CDR1 is DFQATT and CDR2 SNEGSKA (reference sequence). With V trimmed by 0 bases and J by 4 bases, 8 bases remained unmatched.

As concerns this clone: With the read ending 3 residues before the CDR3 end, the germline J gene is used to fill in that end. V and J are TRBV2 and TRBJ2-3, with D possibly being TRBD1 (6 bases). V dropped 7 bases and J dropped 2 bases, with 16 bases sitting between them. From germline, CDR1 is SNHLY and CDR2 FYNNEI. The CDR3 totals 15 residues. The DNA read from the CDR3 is TGTGCCAGCAAGAGGACAGATCTAGCCACAGATACG. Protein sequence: CASKRTDLATDT. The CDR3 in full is CASKRTDLATDTQYF.

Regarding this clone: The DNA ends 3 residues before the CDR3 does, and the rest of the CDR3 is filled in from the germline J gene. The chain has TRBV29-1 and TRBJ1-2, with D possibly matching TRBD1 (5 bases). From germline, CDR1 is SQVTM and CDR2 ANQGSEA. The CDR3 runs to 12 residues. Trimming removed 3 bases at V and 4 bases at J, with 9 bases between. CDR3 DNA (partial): TGCAGCGTTGAGCAGGGTCCCTATGGC. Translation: CSVEQGPYG. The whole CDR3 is CSVEQGPYGYTF. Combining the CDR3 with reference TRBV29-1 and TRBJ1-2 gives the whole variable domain SAVISQKPSRDICQRGTSLTIQCQVDSQVTMMFWYRQQPGQSLTLIATANQGSEATYESGFVIDKFPISRPNLTFSTLTVSNMSPEDSSIYLCSVEQGPYGYTFGSGTRLTVV.

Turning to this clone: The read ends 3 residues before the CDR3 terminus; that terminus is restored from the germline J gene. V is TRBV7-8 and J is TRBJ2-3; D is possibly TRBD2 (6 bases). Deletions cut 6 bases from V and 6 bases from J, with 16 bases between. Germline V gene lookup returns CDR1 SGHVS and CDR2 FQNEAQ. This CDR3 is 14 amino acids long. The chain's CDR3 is CASRELAHRDTQYF. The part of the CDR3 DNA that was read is TGTGCCAGCAGGGAACTAGCTCATAGGGATACG.

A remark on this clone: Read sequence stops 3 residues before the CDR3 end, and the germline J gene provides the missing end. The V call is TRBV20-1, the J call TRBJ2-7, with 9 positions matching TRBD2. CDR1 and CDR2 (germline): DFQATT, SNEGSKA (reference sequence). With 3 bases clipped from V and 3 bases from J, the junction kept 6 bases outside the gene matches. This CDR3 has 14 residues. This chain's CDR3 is CSARVSGSDYEQYF. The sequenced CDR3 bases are TGCAGTGCTAGGGTTAGCGGGAGCGACTACGAG.

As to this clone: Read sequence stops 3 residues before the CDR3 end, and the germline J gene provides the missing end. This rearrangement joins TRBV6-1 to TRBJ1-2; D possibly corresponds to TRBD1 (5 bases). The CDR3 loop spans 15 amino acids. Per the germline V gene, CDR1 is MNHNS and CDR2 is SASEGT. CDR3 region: CASSQDRQSSYDYTF. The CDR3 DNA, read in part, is TGTGCCAGCAGTCAAGACCGACAGAGCTCCTACGAC.

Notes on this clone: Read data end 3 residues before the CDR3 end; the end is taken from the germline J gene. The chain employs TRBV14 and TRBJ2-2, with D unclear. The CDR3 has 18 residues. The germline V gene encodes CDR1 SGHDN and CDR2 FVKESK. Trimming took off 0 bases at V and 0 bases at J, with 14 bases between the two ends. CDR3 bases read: TGTGCCAGCAGCCAAGATGAAATACGCACGGCGAACACCGGGGAG. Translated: CASSQDEIRTANTGE. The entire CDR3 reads CASSQDEIRTANTGELFF.

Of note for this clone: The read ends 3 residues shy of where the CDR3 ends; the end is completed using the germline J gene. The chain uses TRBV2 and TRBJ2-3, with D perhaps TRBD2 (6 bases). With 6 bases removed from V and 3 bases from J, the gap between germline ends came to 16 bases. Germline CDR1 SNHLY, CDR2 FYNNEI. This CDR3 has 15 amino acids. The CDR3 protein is CASRRELGGTDTQYF. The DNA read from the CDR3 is TGTGCCAGCAGGAGGGAGTTGGGGGGTACAGATACG.

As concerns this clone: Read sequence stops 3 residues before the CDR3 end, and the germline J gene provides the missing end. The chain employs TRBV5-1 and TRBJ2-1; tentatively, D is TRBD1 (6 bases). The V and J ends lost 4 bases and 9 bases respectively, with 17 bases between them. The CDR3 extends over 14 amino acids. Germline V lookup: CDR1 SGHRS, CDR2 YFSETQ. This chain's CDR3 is CASSKTAGAGEQFF. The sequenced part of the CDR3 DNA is TGCGCCAGCAGCAAGACAGCAGGGGCGGGTGAG.

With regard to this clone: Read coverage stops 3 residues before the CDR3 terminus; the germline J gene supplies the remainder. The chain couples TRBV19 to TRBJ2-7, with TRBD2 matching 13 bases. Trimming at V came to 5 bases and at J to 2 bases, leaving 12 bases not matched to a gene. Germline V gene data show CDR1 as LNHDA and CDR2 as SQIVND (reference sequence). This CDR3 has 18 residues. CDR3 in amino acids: CASSRKTGTSGEAYEQYF. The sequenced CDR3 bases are TGTGCCAGTAGTCGAAAGACCGGGACTAGCGGGGAGGCCTACGAG.

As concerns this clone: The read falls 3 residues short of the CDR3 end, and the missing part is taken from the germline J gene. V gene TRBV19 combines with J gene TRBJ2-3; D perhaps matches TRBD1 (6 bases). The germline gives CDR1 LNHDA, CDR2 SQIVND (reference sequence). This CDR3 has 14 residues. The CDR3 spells CASSILRGPKTQYF. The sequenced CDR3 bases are TGTGCCAGTAGTATTCTCAGGGGCCCGAAGACG.

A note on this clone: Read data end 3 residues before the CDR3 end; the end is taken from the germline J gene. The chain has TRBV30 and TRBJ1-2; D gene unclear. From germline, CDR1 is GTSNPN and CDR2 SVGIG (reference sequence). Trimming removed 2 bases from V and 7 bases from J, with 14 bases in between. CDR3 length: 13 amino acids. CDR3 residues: CAWSTVPRSGYTF. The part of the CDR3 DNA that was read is TGTGCCTGGAGTACAGTCCCCCGGAGTGGC.

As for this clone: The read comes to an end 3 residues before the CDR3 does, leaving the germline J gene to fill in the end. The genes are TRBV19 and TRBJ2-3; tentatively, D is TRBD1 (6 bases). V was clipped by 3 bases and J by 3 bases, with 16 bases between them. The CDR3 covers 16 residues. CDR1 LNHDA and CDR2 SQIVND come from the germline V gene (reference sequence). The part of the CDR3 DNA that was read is TGTGCCAGTAGTATCAGACAGGCAGATAGGACAGATACG. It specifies CASSIRQADRTDT. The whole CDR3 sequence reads CASSIRQADRTDTQYF.

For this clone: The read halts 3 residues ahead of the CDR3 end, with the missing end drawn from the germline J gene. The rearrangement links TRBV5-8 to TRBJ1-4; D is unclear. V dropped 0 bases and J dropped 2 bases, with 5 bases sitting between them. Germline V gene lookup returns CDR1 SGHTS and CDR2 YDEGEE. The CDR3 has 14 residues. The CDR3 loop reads CASSLESTNEKLFF. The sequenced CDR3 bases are TGTGCCAGCAGCTTGGAATCGACTAATGAAAAA.

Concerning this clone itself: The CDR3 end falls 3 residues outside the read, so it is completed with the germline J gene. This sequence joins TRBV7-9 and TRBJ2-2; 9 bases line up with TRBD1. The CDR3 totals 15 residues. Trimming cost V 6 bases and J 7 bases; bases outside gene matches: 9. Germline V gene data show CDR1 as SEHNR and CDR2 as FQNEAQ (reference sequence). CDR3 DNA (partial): TGTGCCAGCAGACCGGGACAGGGTAGCCACGGGGAG. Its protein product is CASRPGQGSHGE. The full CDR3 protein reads CASRPGQGSHGELFF. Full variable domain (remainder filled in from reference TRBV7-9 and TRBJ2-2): DTGVSQNPRHKITKRGQNVTFRCDPISEHNRLYWYRQTLGQGPEFLTYFQNEAQLEKSRLLSDRFSAERPKGSFSTLEIQRTEQGDSAMYLCASRPGQGSHGELFFGEGSRLTVL.